This T cell receptor (beta chain) was captured in a study of control samples from healthy donors and cancer patients. V shed 1 base and J shed 3 bases, with 4 bases lying between them. This CDR3 has 13 amino acids. CDR1 is LGHDT, CDR2 YNNKEL, per germline (reference sequence). Sequencing used immunoSEQ multiplex PCR; TCRdb keeps in-frame clones, though not all of them. The data hold around 31,000 clones, with roughly 94% observed a single time. V gene TRBV3-1 (or the pseudogene TRBV3-2) combines with J gene TRBJ1-5; no firm D call. This clonotype originated in a man aged 55 to 70 in good health. The sequencing input was blood. The chain's CDR3 is CASSQGDNQPQHF. The CDR3 coding sequence is TGTGCCAGCAGCCAAGGGGACAATCAGCCCCAGCATTTT.